The clone carrying this TCR beta chain was counted only a few times. This specimen belongs to a study of CD8+CD57+ T cells in acquired aplastic anemia. Background on the study: Isolated CD4+ and CD8+ cells, once sorted, yielded DNA averaging roughly 3.2 ug.

Genomic DNA constituted the template upon which TCR beta VDJ and CDR3 profiling was performed. TCRdb analysed the reads with MiXCR anew, one entry per CDR3 protein. This table holds about 200,000 distinct CDR3 sequences, 65% found once. This CDR3 contains 14 residues. CDR1 and CDR2 from the germline V gene are LNHNV and YYDKDF (reference sequence). Trimming stripped 3 bases from V and 2 bases from J, with 11 bases between. Sequencing involved patients with CD8+CD57+ cell expansion previously shown by flow cytometry. Each patient carried a diagnosis of severe acquired aplastic anemia. The sequence was obtained from a human donor with aplastic anemia. V gene TRBV15 combines with J gene TRBJ2-7; tentative D call: TRBD1 (6 bases). Sequences were obtained from sorted CD4+, CD8+, or CD8+CD57+ T cells (not recorded which) from PBMCs. CDR3: CATSSSGQTYEQYF. The CDR3 DNA reads as TGTGCCACCAGCAGCTCTGGACAGACCTACGAGCAGTACTTC. Using reference TRBV15 and TRBJ2-7 for the parts outside the CDR3, the full variable domain is DAMVIQNPRYQVTQFGKPVTLSCSQTLNHNVMYWYQQKSSQAPKLLFHYYDKDFNNEADTPDNFQSRRPNTSFCFLDIRSPGLGDTAMYLCATSSSGQTYEQYFGPGTRLTVT.